This is a list of T cell receptor beta chains from one sample in a study of control samples from healthy donors and cancer patients. Here immunoSEQ multiplex PCR was the method, and the copy in TCRdb shows in-frame clones only, minus some. Of some 100,000 clones in the sample, 75% to 85% are singletons; the top ten hold roughly 10%. Input material: blood. These receptors originate from a woman aged 25 to 39 in good health. Each CDR3 is given with its conserved first and last residue. A D gene is named only where the DNA matches it firmly. Expanded clones get a size class; other rows say once, few or many, or leave the size out.

CDR3 protein: CASSDATTVHYEQYF; CDR3 DNA: TGTGCCAGCAGTGATGCTACGACAGTACACTACGAGCAGTACTTC; D gene: NA; V gene: TRBV25-1; clone size: NA; J gene: TRBJ2-7
CDR3 protein: CASSPEVEFYNSPLHF; CDR3 DNA: TGTGCCAGCAGCCCGGAGGTGGAGTTTTATAATTCACCCCTCCACTTT; D gene: NA; V gene: TRBV6-2/TRBV6-3; clone size: NA; J gene: TRBJ1-6
CDR3 protein: CAISDGGRGLGSYNEQFF; CDR3 DNA: TGTGCCATCAGTGATGGAGGCAGGGGCCTTGGCTCCTACAATGAGCAGTTCTTC; D gene: NA; V gene: TRBV10-3; clone size: NA; J gene: TRBJ2-1
CDR3 protein: CSVEDQRGEDF; CDR3 DNA: TGCAGCGTTGAAGATCAAAGGGGCGAGGATTTT; D gene: NA; V gene: TRBV29-1; clone size: NA; J gene: TRBJ2-3
CDR3 protein: CASSSQGAKNSPLHF; CDR3 DNA: TGTGCCAGCAGTTCACAGGGGGCGAAAAATTCACCCCTCCACTTT; D gene: TRBD1; V gene: TRBV6-5; clone size: NA; J gene: TRBJ1-6
CDR3 protein: CSVEGGLRAQETQYF; CDR3 DNA: TGCAGCGTTGAAGGGGGTCTCCGGGCGCAAGAGACCCAGTACTTC; D gene: NA; V gene: TRBV29-1; clone size: NA; J gene: TRBJ2-5
CDR3 protein: CASSLDQGSYEQYF; CDR3 DNA: TGTGCCAGCAGCTTGGATCAGGGCTCCTACGAGCAGTACTTC; D gene: NA; V gene: TRBV5-4; clone size: NA; J gene: TRBJ2-7
CDR3 protein: CASSSPGQGGEAFF; CDR3 DNA: TGTGCCAGCAGCTCCCCAGGACAGGGGGGTGAAGCTTTCTTT; D gene: TRBD1; V gene: TRBV11-2; clone size: few; J gene: TRBJ1-1
CDR3 protein: CASSLARQTYEQYF; CDR3 DNA: TGTGCCAGCAGCTTAGCCCGACAAACTTACGAGCAGTACTTC; D gene: NA; V gene: TRBV11-2; clone size: NA; J gene: TRBJ2-7
CDR3 protein: CASSLTGINSPLHF; CDR3 DNA: TGCGCCAGCAGCTTGACCGGGATCAATTCACCCCTCCACTTT; D gene: NA; V gene: TRBV5-1; clone size: few; J gene: TRBJ1-6
CDR3 protein: CASKLESSYNSPLHF; CDR3 DNA: TGTGCCAGTAAGTTGGAGAGCTCCTATAATTCACCCCTCCACTTT; D gene: NA; V gene: TRBV19; clone size: NA; J gene: TRBJ1-6
CDR3 protein: CSVDRDRETQYF; CDR3 DNA: TGCAGCGTCGACCGGGACAGGGAGACCCAGTACTTC; D gene: TRBD1; V gene: TRBV29-1; clone size: NA; J gene: TRBJ2-5
CDR3 protein: CSAGGRAGRSTDTQYF; CDR3 DNA: TGCAGCGCTGGGGGGAGGGCAGGGCGTAGCACAGATACGCAGTATTTT; D gene: TRBD2; V gene: TRBV29-1; clone size: NA; J gene: TRBJ2-3
CDR3 protein: CASSFSPGTSYEQYF; CDR3 DNA: TGCGCCAGCAGCTTCAGCCCAGGGACGTCCTACGAGCAGTACTTC; D gene: NA; V gene: TRBV5-1; clone size: NA; J gene: TRBJ2-7
CDR3 protein: CASTVRVCNQPQHF; CDR3 DNA: TGTGCCAGTACCGTGAGGGTTTGCAATCAGCCCCAGCATTTT; D gene: NA; V gene: TRBV21-1; clone size: NA; J gene: TRBJ1-5
CDR3 protein: CAWMRDNYGYTF; CDR3 DNA: TGTGCCTGGATGAGGGATAACTATGGCTACACCTTC; D gene: NA; V gene: TRBV30; clone size: NA; J gene: TRBJ1-2
CDR3 protein: CAVTRDSVYGYTF; CDR3 DNA: TGTGCCGTTACCCGGGACTCAGTCTATGGCTACACCTTC; D gene: NA; V gene: TRBV19; clone size: NA; J gene: TRBJ1-2
CDR3 protein: CASSLRSGEKLFF; CDR3 DNA: TGTGCCAGCAGCTTAAGGTCCGGGGAAAAACTGTTTTTT; D gene: NA; V gene: TRBV7-8; clone size: once; J gene: TRBJ1-4
CDR3 protein: CAISSTRTSTDTQYF; CDR3 DNA: TGTGCCATCAGTTCCACTAGGACTAGCACAGATACGCAGTATTTT; D gene: NA; V gene: TRBV10-3; clone size: NA; J gene: TRBJ2-3
CDR3 protein: CASSEAGGTEAFF; CDR3 DNA: TGTGCCAGCAGTGAAGCAGGGGGAACTGAAGCTTTCTTT; D gene: TRBD1; V gene: TRBV25-1; clone size: NA; J gene: TRBJ1-1
CDR3 protein: CASSFGTGNEQYF; CDR3 DNA: TGTGCCAGCAGCTTCGGGACAGGGAACGAGCAGTACTTC; D gene: TRBD1; V gene: TRBV5-6; clone size: many; J gene: TRBJ2-7
CDR3 protein: CASSQRLSGDSPLHF; CDR3 DNA: TGTGCCAGCAGCCAAAGGTTGTCAGGAGATTCACCCCTCCACTTT; D gene: NA; V gene: TRBV14; clone size: NA; J gene: TRBJ1-6
CDR3 protein: CASRSTGKGTQYF; CDR3 DNA: TGTGCCAGCAGGTCGACAGGGAAAGGGACCCAGTACTTC; D gene: TRBD1; V gene: TRBV12-3/TRBV12-4; clone size: NA; J gene: TRBJ2-5
CDR3 protein: CASGRTGTQNTEAFF; CDR3 DNA: TGTGCTAGTGGCCGAACCGGGACACAGAACACTGAAGCTTTCTTT; D gene: NA; V gene: TRBV12-5; clone size: once; J gene: TRBJ1-1
CDR3 protein: CASSRDRGQSGANVLTF; CDR3 DNA: TGTGCCAGCAGCCGGGACAGGGGGCAATCTGGGGCCAACGTCCTGACTTTC; D gene: TRBD1; V gene: TRBV6-2/TRBV6-3; clone size: NA; J gene: TRBJ2-6
CDR3 protein: CASTKDGTDTQYF; CDR3 DNA: TGTGCCAGCACCAAAGACGGCACAGATACGCAGTATTTT; D gene: NA; V gene: TRBV6-5; clone size: NA; J gene: TRBJ2-3
CDR3 protein: CASSDTGQGDTGELFF; CDR3 DNA: TGCGCCAGCAGTGATACGGGACAGGGAGACACCGGGGAGCTGTTTTTT; D gene: TRBD1; V gene: TRBV10-2; clone size: once; J gene: TRBJ2-2
CDR3 protein: CASSPDRKTYNEQFF; CDR3 DNA: TGTGCCAGCTCACCGGACAGAAAAACCTACAATGAGCAGTTCTTC; D gene: NA; V gene: TRBV18; clone size: NA; J gene: TRBJ2-1
CDR3 protein: CASGTTGKYGELFF; CDR3 DNA: TGCGCCAGCGGGACGACAGGGAAATACGGGGAGCTGTTTTTT; D gene: TRBD1; V gene: TRBV10-1; clone size: NA; J gene: TRBJ2-2
CDR3 protein: CASSLAPPGQGSEQYF; CDR3 DNA: TGCGCCAGCAGCTTGGCACCTCCGGGACAGGGGAGCGAGCAGTACTTC; D gene: TRBD1; V gene: TRBV5-1; clone size: NA; J gene: TRBJ2-7
CDR3 protein: CASSTNGAGGTEAFF; CDR3 DNA: TGTGCCAGCTCCACAAATGGGGCAGGGGGCACTGAAGCTTTCTTT; D gene: TRBD1; V gene: TRBV18; clone size: NA; J gene: TRBJ1-1
CDR3 protein: CASSYSKGWGDYEQYF; CDR3 DNA: TGTGCCAGCAGTTACTCGAAGGGCTGGGGGGACTACGAGCAGTACTTC; D gene: NA; V gene: TRBV6-2/TRBV6-3; clone size: NA; J gene: TRBJ2-7
CDR3 protein: CASSLSLSGNSPLHF; CDR3 DNA: TGCGCCAGCAGCTTGTCTCTCTCGGGTAATTCACCCCTCCACTTT; D gene: NA; V gene: TRBV5-1; clone size: NA; J gene: TRBJ1-6
CDR3 protein: CASSSQGGYGYTF; CDR3 DNA: TGTGCCAGTAGTAGTCAGGGCGGCTATGGCTACACCTTC; D gene: NA; V gene: TRBV19; clone size: NA; J gene: TRBJ1-2
CDR3 protein: CASSGGPGGFGDTQYF; CDR3 DNA: TGTGCCAGCAGCGGCGGCCCAGGGGGCTTCGGAGATACGCAGTATTTT; D gene: TRBD1; V gene: TRBV9; clone size: NA; J gene: TRBJ2-3
CDR3 protein: CASSLIWWSGELFF; CDR3 DNA: TGTGCCAGCAGCTTAATTTGGTGGTCCGGGGAGCTGTTTTTT; D gene: NA; V gene: TRBV5-5; clone size: NA; J gene: TRBJ2-2
CDR3 protein: CASSLGHNTEAFF; CDR3 DNA: TGTGCCAGCAGCTTGGGGCACAACACTGAAGCTTTCTTT; D gene: NA; V gene: TRBV11-2; clone size: NA; J gene: TRBJ1-1
CDR3 protein: CASSLFQYSNQPQHF; CDR3 DNA: TGTGCCAGCAGCTTATTTCAATATAGCAATCAGCCCCAGCATTTT; D gene: NA; V gene: TRBV7-2; clone size: few; J gene: TRBJ1-5
CDR3 protein: CATSRGWGYEQYF; CDR3 DNA: TGTGCCACCAGCAGAGGATGGGGATACGAGCAGTACTTC; D gene: NA; V gene: TRBV15; clone size: NA; J gene: TRBJ2-7
CDR3 protein: CASSGQGAPNTEAFF; CDR3 DNA: TGTGCCAGCAGCGGACAGGGGGCCCCGAACACTGAAGCTTTCTTT; D gene: TRBD1; V gene: TRBV2; clone size: NA; J gene: TRBJ1-1
CDR3 protein: CASSLSPSTEAFF; CDR3 DNA: TGTGCCAGCAGCTTGAGCCCCAGCACTGAAGCTTTCTTT; D gene: NA; V gene: TRBV5-4; clone size: once; J gene: TRBJ1-1
CDR3 protein: CAWRDRINEQFF; CDR3 DNA: TGTGCCTGGAGAGACAGGATCAATGAGCAGTTCTTC; D gene: NA; V gene: TRBV30; clone size: NA; J gene: TRBJ2-1
CDR3 protein: CASRTGDRVNTEAFF; CDR3 DNA: TGTGCCAGCAGAACCGGGGACAGGGTGAACACTGAAGCTTTCTTT; D gene: TRBD1; V gene: TRBV6-5; clone size: NA; J gene: TRBJ1-1
CDR3 protein: CASSSEGRWGQETQYF; CDR3 DNA: TGCGCCAGCAGCTCGGAGGGGCGTTGGGGCCAAGAGACCCAGTACTTC; D gene: NA; V gene: TRBV5-1; clone size: once; J gene: TRBJ2-5
CDR3 protein: CAIAGGLTYEQYF; CDR3 DNA: TGTGCCATTGCAGGGGGTCTTACCTACGAGCAGTACTTC; D gene: TRBD1; V gene: TRBV10-3; clone size: NA; J gene: TRBJ2-7
CDR3 protein: CASRRGPYTDTQYF; CDR3 DNA: TGTGCCAGCCGGCGAGGGCCCTACACAGATACGCAGTATTTT; D gene: NA; V gene: TRBV5-6; clone size: NA; J gene: TRBJ2-3
CDR3 protein: CASSLFPSGDTEAFF; CDR3 DNA: TGCGCCAGCAGCTTGTTTCCTTCGGGAGACACTGAAGCTTTCTTT; D gene: NA; V gene: TRBV5-1; clone size: NA; J gene: TRBJ1-1
CDR3 protein: CASSIRQGGNTEAFF; CDR3 DNA: TGTGCCAGCTCAATCCGACAGGGGGGGAACACTGAAGCTTTCTTT; D gene: TRBD1; V gene: TRBV18; clone size: few; J gene: TRBJ1-1
CDR3 protein: CATRDSGGALHF; CDR3 DNA: TGTGCCACCAGGGATTCCGGGGGGGCCCTCCACTTT; D gene: NA; V gene: TRBV24-1; clone size: NA; J gene: TRBJ1-6
CDR3 protein: CASSFRQVTNTGELFF; CDR3 DNA: TGTGCCAGCAGCTTTCGACAGGTTACGAACACCGGGGAGCTGTTTTTT; D gene: NA; V gene: TRBV7-6; clone size: NA; J gene: TRBJ2-2
CDR3 protein: CASSTGTSYQETQYF; CDR3 DNA: TGTGCCAGCAGTACAGGGACATCTTATCAAGAGACCCAGTACTTC; D gene: NA; V gene: TRBV6-2/TRBV6-3; clone size: NA; J gene: TRBJ2-5
CDR3 protein: CASGLGDSRDTQYF; CDR3 DNA: TGTGCTAGTGGTTTGGGGGACTCCAGAGATACGCAGTATTTT; D gene: NA; V gene: TRBV12-5; clone size: NA; J gene: TRBJ2-3
CDR3 protein: CSVDVRVGGYTF; CDR3 DNA: TGCAGCGTTGATGTCAGGGTAGGCGGCTACACCTTC; D gene: NA; V gene: TRBV29-1; clone size: NA; J gene: TRBJ1-2
CDR3 protein: CASSIVWQRNQPQHF; CDR3 DNA: TGTGCCAGTAGTATAGTGTGGCAGAGAAATCAGCCCCAGCATTTT; D gene: NA; V gene: TRBV19; clone size: NA; J gene: TRBJ1-5
CDR3 protein: CASSPTSGEETQYF; CDR3 DNA: TGTGCCAGCTCACCAACTAGCGGGGAAGAGACCCAGTACTTC; D gene: TRBD2; V gene: TRBV18; clone size: once; J gene: TRBJ2-5
CDR3 protein: CASSEYSLGGRETQYF; CDR3 DNA: TGTGCCAGCAGTGAATATAGTTTGGGGGGCCGGGAGACCCAGTACTTC; D gene: NA; V gene: TRBV25-1; clone size: NA; J gene: TRBJ2-5
CDR3 protein: CASSSLSRVLDEQFF; CDR3 DNA: TGTGCCAGCAGCTCTCTCTCCAGGGTTCTGGATGAGCAGTTCTTC; D gene: NA; V gene: TRBV5-5; clone size: NA; J gene: TRBJ2-1